This T cell receptor beta chain was recovered during a study of blood T cell repertoires in COVID-19 (dated by TCRdb to between 2020 and 2021). With respect to the entire study: Collaborator samples came from the United States, Italy and Spain and covered acute and convalescent phases of COVID-19. The material from the prospective study consisted of cDNA or gDNA derived from T cells, B-cell-depleted T cells, or PBMCs. Subjects who had been exposed to COVID-19, were actively infected with it, or had recovered from it provided the deeply sampled blood TCRbeta repertoires that made up the dataset. The repertoires were released in a freely available public database meant as a resource for research on the immune response to SARS-CoV-2. Samples came from the ongoing ImmuneRACE study (first 160 participants) plus 1,254 subjects from 6 global collaborators. Sample metadata almost always included a de-identified subject ID, COVID-19 status, age in years and sex. HLA class I and class II types, where available, came from metadata supplied by the sample provider rather than from assay-based typing. Results and caveats for the whole study, not just this receptor: The quantity of clinical and demographic metadata differed by source and by participant and was supplied without curation.

From a lookup of the germline V gene (reference sequence), CDR1 and CDR2 are LGHDT and YNNKEL. From the cysteine up to the phenylalanine, the CDR3 has a length of 14 residues. The entry retains the CDR3 DNA only, 42 bases that are in frame from base 1. For this chain, trimming is 4 bases at the V end and 1 base at the J end, and the number of junction bases without a gene match is 2. Regarding this clone: No antigen is known for it. One base away there is no much larger clone; base qualities are not given.

The immunoSEQ Assay, a bias-controlled multiplex PCR, was used to amplify TCRbeta CDR3 regions from genomic DNA. As for the authors' bioinformatics: The number of nucleated cells in each sample was estimated by amplification of reference gene primers within the assay. Sequence reads were collapsed and filtered to measure the absolute abundance of every unique TCRbeta CDR3 rearrangement. For each sample, productive Simpson clonality was calculated by taking the square root of Simpson's diversity index across productive rearrangements. Not all clones reach the TCRdb copy of this immuneACCESS table, which keeps in-frame sequences only. Checked studies attribute under half of the gap to unresolved V genes and leave the rest unexplained. D and trimming were read from the DNA, whereas the V and J calls and clone size are those reported in that table. The sample table shows more than 90,000 clones, and approximately 77% are seen once. Approximately 10% of the sample belongs to the ten largest clones.

The collaborating institutions used their own protocols to collect whole blood in K2EDTA tubes. For TCRbeta analysis, collaborators shipped samples as frozen whole blood, isolated PBMCs, or DNA extracted from either of those sample types. Recombination joined TRBV3-1 (or the pseudogene TRBV3-2) with TRBJ2-7; 9 bases in between match TRBD2. Sample: peripheral blood. The sequence was obtained from an elderly woman with acute or convalescent COVID-19. The nucleotide sequence is TGTGCCAGCAGCCCACTAGCGGGTTCCTACGAGCAGTACTTC. Translated, it gives CASSPLAGSYEQYF.